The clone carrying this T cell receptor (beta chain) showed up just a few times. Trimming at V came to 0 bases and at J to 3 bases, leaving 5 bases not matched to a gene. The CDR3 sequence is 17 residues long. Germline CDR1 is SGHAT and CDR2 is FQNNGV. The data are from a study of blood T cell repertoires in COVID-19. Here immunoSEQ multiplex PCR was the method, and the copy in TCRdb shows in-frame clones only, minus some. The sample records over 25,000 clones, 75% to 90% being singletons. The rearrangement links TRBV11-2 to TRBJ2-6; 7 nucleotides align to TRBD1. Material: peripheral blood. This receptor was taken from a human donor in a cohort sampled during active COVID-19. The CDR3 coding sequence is TGTGCCAGCAGCTTAGACAGGGGGACGTTTGGGGCCAACGTCCTGACTTTC. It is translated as CASSLDRGTFGANVLTF.